This record covers a single TCR beta chain. Its specificity is unknown. The data were taken from a study of OX40 agonist ivuxolimab in advanced cancers. Study-level information: Ivuxolimab doses were 0.01, 0.1, 0.3, 1.5, 3 or 10 mg/kg every 2 weeks.

Only in-frame clones appear in the TCRdb table, and some are missing; sequencing was by immunoSEQ multiplex PCR. Of some 74,000 clones in the sample, almost 85% were seen once. V was trimmed by 5 bases and J by 4 bases, leaving 14 bases between them. The germline CDR1 and CDR2 sequences are MGHRA and YSYEKL. The CDR3 is 14 amino acids. Points from the study as a whole: In general, CD8+ T cells held more expanded clones than CD4+ did, on average.

The chain has TRBV4-1 and TRBJ2-5; D unclear. The receptor was derived from an adult with an advanced solid tumor such as melanoma, head and neck, liver or kidney cancer. The sequencing used CD4+ or CD8+ T cells sorted from blood, collected in a trial of the OX40 agonist ivuxolimab. In DNA, the CDR3 is TGCGCCAGCAGCGAAGGCCCATGGGTAGAGACCCAGTACTTC. Encoded protein: CASSEGPWVETQYF.